The 25 T cell receptor beta chains given below trace back to one sample, sequenced in a study of immune evolution from preneoplasia to lung adenocarcinoma. Clones were read by immunoSEQ multiplex PCR, and TCRdb kept only the in-frame ones, dropping some. The sample carries more than 3,500 clones, about three quarters recorded once. The specimen was FFPE adjacent normal lung tissue. All receptors derive from a person aged 65 to 85 with lung adenocarcinoma.

This sequence joins TRBV9 and TRBJ1-2, with D possibly being TRBD1 (6 bases). Trimming took off 6 bases at V and 8 bases at J, with 26 bases between the two ends. CDR1 SGDLS and CDR2 YYNGEE come from the germline V gene. The CDR3 extends over 16 amino acids. CDR3 in DNA: TGTGCCAGCACCACAGGGTCTGGCTTGGGGAAGGGAGGCTACACCTTC. It yields the protein CASTTGSGLGKGGYTF.

This chain joins TRBV13 and TRBJ2-2; 8 bases fit TRBD2. After removal of 4 bases from V and 7 bases from J, the junction contained 8 bases not matched to a gene. CDR3 size: 15 residues. The germline V gene encodes CDR1 PRHDT and CDR2 FYEKMQ (reference sequence). CDR3 in amino acids: CASSYKREIIGELFF. CDR3 DNA: TGTGCCAGCAGCTACAAGCGGGAGATTATCGGGGAGCTGTTTTTT.

The rearrangement links TRBV9 to TRBJ1-1; D not resolved. The CDR3 runs 13 residues. Germline V gene data show CDR1 as SGDLS and CDR2 as YYNGEE. Trimming cost V 4 bases and J 10 bases, with 17 bases left between them. The CDR3 sequence is CASSRDPAAGAFF. CDR3 in DNA: TGTGCCAGCAGCCGAGACCCAGCCGCAGGAGCTTTCTTT.

The chain combines TRBV6-5 with TRBJ2-1; 9 nucleotides match TRBD1. Germline CDR1 is MNHEY and CDR2 is SVGAGI. V lost 5 bases, J lost 9 bases, and 11 bases stayed unmatched. CDR3 length equals 15 residues. The CDR3 nucleotides are TGTGCCAGCAGTATAAAGGGACAGGGAAAAGGTGAGCAGTTCTTC. Translated, it gives CASSIKGQGKGEQFF.

The rearrangement uses TRBV6-5 and TRBJ2-3, with D unclear. V shed 2 bases and J shed 2 bases, with 8 bases lying between them. The CDR3 extends over 14 amino acids. In germline, CDR1 is MNHEY, CDR2 SVGAGI. CDR3 coding DNA: TGTGCCAGCAGTTACAGACAAATCACAGATACGCAGTATTTT. Translated, it gives CASSYRQITDTQYF.

The chain carries TRBV4-1 and TRBJ2-5; D remains unclear. The J call may be wrong; the DNA end is better matched by TRBJ2-7. Germline V lookup: CDR1 MGHRA, CDR2 YSYEKL. The CDR3 length is 11 residues. CDR3 DNA sequence: TGCGCCAGCAGCCAAGGGAACGAGCAGTACTTC. This codes for CASSQGNEQYF.

J is TRBJ1-1 and V is TRBV15; unclear D gene. CDR3 length: 15 amino acids. The V and J ends lost 0 bases and 2 bases respectively, with 10 bases between them. Germline V gives CDR1 LNHNV, CDR2 YYDKDF (reference sequence). The CDR3 DNA is TGTGCCACCAGCAGAGAGGTAGATTCCAACACTGAAGCTTTCTTT. Protein sequence: CATSREVDSNTEAFF.

V gene TRBV7-6 combines with J gene TRBJ2-3; 10 nucleotides line up with TRBD1. Germline assignment: CDR1 SGHVS and CDR2 FNYEAQ. CDR3 length: 16 amino acids. Losses at the gene ends were 6 bases for V and 4 bases for J; bases not matched to a gene: 10. The CDR3 DNA sequence: TGTGCCAGCAGTCCGACCTGGACAGGGGGTCCAGATACGCAGTATTTT. Encoded protein: CASSPTWTGGPDTQYF.

J is TRBJ2-7 and V is TRBV6-1, with D uncertain. V was trimmed by 0 bases and J by 3 bases, leaving 9 bases between them. This CDR3 is 14 amino acids long. CDR1 MNHNS and CDR2 SASEGT come from the germline V gene. CDR3 in DNA: TGTGCCAGCAGTGAAGCCCCCGACGGCTACGAGCAGTACTTC. Its protein product is CASSEAPDGYEQYF.

The chain is built from TRBV11-2 and TRBJ2-2, with D perhaps matching TRBD1 (5 bases). Germline CDR1 and CDR2: SGHAT and FQNNGV. This CDR3 has 15 residues. V was cut by 2 bases and J by 5 bases, with 12 bases left in between. The CDR3 DNA reads as TGTGCCAGCAGCTTAAAGGGGTACAGGACCGGGGAGCTGTTTTTT. It codes for CASSLKGYRTGELFF.

The V gene is TRBV20-1, the J gene TRBJ2-3, with D uncertain. V gave up 3 bases and J gave up 4 bases, with 5 bases separating them. The CDR3 has 11 residues. In germline, CDR1 is DFQATT, CDR2 SNEGSKA (reference sequence). CDR3 sequence: CSASSADTQYF. Written as DNA, the CDR3 is TGCAGTGCTAGTTCGGCAGATACGCAGTATTTT.

There are a few counts of this clone. CDR3 residues: CARDRECVAGAHEQYF. The CDR3 DNA is TGTGCCCGCGATCGAGAGTGCGTAGCGGGAGCGCACGAGCAGTACTTC. The chain links TRBV28 to TRBJ2-7; 9 nucleotides match TRBD2. The CDR3 covers 16 residues. V was clipped by 11 bases and J by 5 bases; unmatched bases: 19. The germline CDR1 and CDR2 sequences are MDHEN and SYDVKM.

This clone was counted between two and nine times. The rearrangement joins TRBV9 to TRBJ2-2; 8 bases agree with TRBD2. Trimming cost V 2 bases and J 4 bases; bases outside gene matches: 4. In germline, CDR1 is SGDLS, CDR2 YYNGEE. The CDR3 runs to 15 residues. The CDR3 coding sequence is TGTGCCAGCAGCGTGGTAGCGGGGTTCACCGGGGAGCTGTTTTTT. This translates into CASSVVAGFTGELFF. Using reference TRBV9 and TRBJ2-2 for the parts outside the CDR3, the full variable domain is DSGVTQTPKHLITATGQRVTLRCSPRSGDLSVYWYQQSLDQGLQFLIQYYNGEERAKGNILERFSAQQFPDLHSELNLSSLELGDSALYFCASSVVAGFTGELFFGEGSRLTVL.

The chain combines TRBV9 with TRBJ1-3; D not certain. V shed 0 bases and J shed 4 bases, with 11 bases lying between them. From germline, CDR1 is SGDLS and CDR2 YYNGEE. The CDR3 is 15 amino acids. This chain's CDR3 is CASSVGVVEGNTIYF. The DNA of the CDR3 is TGTGCCAGCAGCGTAGGGGTTGTTGAGGGAAACACCATATATTTT.

V usage is TRBV10-1 and J usage is TRBJ2-2, with TRBD2 matching 8 bases. V shed 3 bases and J 9 bases; nucleotides not matched to a gene: 6. The CDR3 covers 14 residues. The V gene's germline CDR1 is WNHNN and CDR2 SYGVQD (reference sequence). CDR3 DNA sequence: TGCGCCAGCAGTGAAAGCGGGGGCCACCGGGAGCTGTTTTTT. Translated: CASSESGGHRELFF.

This clone has only one observation. J is TRBJ2-1 and V is TRBV11-2; no clear D gene. Germline lookup yields CDR1 SGHAT and CDR2 FQNNGV. V lost 1 base and J 0 bases, leaving 10 bases between the germline ends. This CDR3 region has 16 residues. The DNA of the CDR3 is TGTGCCAGCAGCTTAGGCTGGCGGAACTCCTACAATGAGCAGTTCTTC. Its translation: CASSLGWRNSYNEQFF.

The V gene is TRBV28, the J gene TRBJ2-5; possible D gene TRBD1, 6 bases. This CDR3 contains 13 residues. Trimming cost V 2 bases and J 9 bases, with 13 bases left between them. Germline V lookup: CDR1 MDHEN, CDR2 SYDVKM. DNA of the CDR3: TGTGCCAGCAGTTTAGATAAAACAGGGTCCCAGTACTTC. Translated: CASSLDKTGSQYF.

The table lists this clone with a few counts. This chain connects TRBV7-8 to TRBJ2-5; 9 bases agree with TRBD1. CDR1 SGHVS and CDR2 FQNEAQ come from the germline V gene. V shed 3 bases, J shed 4 bases, and the junction held 9 bases outside the gene matches. The CDR3 is 16 residues long. CDR3 protein: CASSLRVGTGLETQYF. CDR3 bases: TGTGCCAGCAGCTTGCGTGTCGGGACAGGGCTAGAGACCCAGTACTTC.

The V gene is TRBV7-8, the J gene TRBJ2-7; TRBD1 is a possible D gene (5 bases). Trimming removed 3 bases from V and 2 bases from J, with 11 bases in between. In germline, CDR1 is SGHVS, CDR2 FQNEAQ. The CDR3 has 14 residues. CDR3 nucleotide sequence: TGTGCCAGCAGCTTGGGGCGGCTCCCCTACGAGCAGTACTTC. As protein: CASSLGRLPYEQYF.

This clone has a handful of counts. The rearrangement uses TRBV20-1 and TRBJ2-1; possible D gene TRBD1, 6 bases. Germline CDR1 reads DFQATT; CDR2 reads SNEGSKA (reference sequence). This CDR3 comprises 11 residues. CDR3 sequence: CGSLTGNEQFF. The CDR3 DNA is TGCGGAAGTCTGACAGGCAATGAGCAGTTCTTC.

This clone was observed a handful of times. The gene calls are TRBV29-1 and TRBJ2-5; 8 positions match TRBD2. The germline V gene encodes CDR1 SQVTM and CDR2 ANQGSEA. The V and J ends lost 3 bases and 7 bases, in that order; junction bases with no gene match: 7. This CDR3 region has 13 residues. The CDR3 is CSVDYGRGRTQYF. The CDR3 DNA is TGCAGCGTTGACTACGGGAGGGGTAGGACCCAGTACTTC.

The chain couples TRBV4-2 to TRBJ1-5, with 8 bases identical to TRBD1. V gave up 1 base and J gave up 3 bases; unmatched junction bases: 2. The CDR3 consists of 15 residues. Germline V CDR1 and CDR2: LGHNA, YNFKEQ. The CDR3: CASSQAGQANQPQHF. CDR3 nucleotides: TGTGCCAGCAGCCAAGCGGGACAGGCCAATCAGCCCCAGCATTTT.

This clone was seen more than once but under ten times. This chain connects TRBV2 to TRBJ1-1; 7 nucleotides line up with TRBD1. The CDR3 covers 15 residues. Germline loops: CDR1 SNHLY, CDR2 FYNNEI. J gave up 6 bases and V 2 bases, and 9 bases lay outside the gene matches. Written as DNA, the CDR3 is TGTGCCAGCAGTGAAAGGGACAGAGATTTCGCTGAAGCTTTCTTT. The encoded protein is CASSERDRDFAEAFF.

The CDR3: CASTLDRAYEAFF. The CDR3 DNA follows: TGTGCCAGCACCCTGGACAGGGCCTATGAAGCTTTCTTT. The chain is built from TRBV6-6 and TRBJ1-1; 8 nucleotides line up with TRBD1. Germline CDR1 is MNHNY and CDR2 is SVGAGI (reference sequence). Losses at the gene ends were 7 bases for V and 7 bases for J; bases not matched to a gene: 8. The CDR3 length is 13 residues.

This clone was seen a single time. The genes are TRBV9 and TRBJ2-1; TRBD2 aligns across 8 bases. V lost 4 bases and J lost 6; bases outside the gene matches: 9. The CDR3 runs 15 residues. Germline V CDR1 and CDR2: SGDLS, YYNGEE. The chain's CDR3 is CASSPGGGPANEQFF. In DNA, the CDR3 is TGTGCCAGCAGCCCCGGGGGGGGGCCAGCCAATGAGCAGTTCTTC. Using reference TRBV9 and TRBJ2-1 for the parts outside the CDR3, the full variable domain is DSGVTQTPKHLITATGQRVTLRCSPRSGDLSVYWYQQSLDQGLQFLIQYYNGEERAKGNILERFSAQQFPDLHSELNLSSLELGDSALYFCASSPGGGPANEQFFGPGTRLTVL.